Below are 25 T cell receptor beta chains sequenced from a single sample in a study of immune cell composition in non-small cell lung cancer. The assay was immunoSEQ multiplex PCR, and TCRdb's table has in-frame clones only and misses some. Of under 3,000 clones in the sample, about 88% are singletons; the top ten hold approximately 6.4%. The specimen sequenced was lung tumor tissue. These TCRs come from a human donor with non-small cell lung cancer.

The chain combines TRBV7-5 with TRBJ2-1; TRBD2, the D gene given by the table, was not confirmed from the DNA. TRBV7-5 corresponds to a pseudogene. The CDR3 sequence is 15 residues long. In DNA, the CDR3 is TGTGCCAGAAGCCCGGAGGATCATGCGGACAATGAGCAGTTCTTC. Protein: CARSPEDHADNEQFF.

The V call is TRBV7-2, the J call TRBJ1-2; D perhaps matches TRBD1 (5 bases). The CDR3 covers 16 residues. Trimming removed 4 bases from V and 4 bases from J, with 19 bases in between. Per the germline V gene, CDR1 is SGHTA and CDR2 is FQGNSA. The CDR3 loop reads CASSSLQAGRGYGYTF. CDR3 DNA sequence: TGTGCCAGCAGCTCCCTTCAAGCAGGGCGGGGCTATGGCTACACCTTC.

This clone showed up just a few times. For the CDR3, the DNA is TGCGCCAGCAGACGGGACATTTTCGAGGCGAACTATGGCTACACCTTC. Protein sequence: CASRRDIFEANYGYTF. The chain combines TRBV10-1 with TRBJ1-2; D is possibly TRBD1 (6 bases). V was trimmed by 6 bases and J by 2 bases, leaving 19 bases between them. There are 16 residues in the CDR3. Per the germline V gene, CDR1 is WNHNN and CDR2 is SYGVQD (reference sequence).

In this sample, this clone turned up a few times. The rearrangement links TRBV9 to TRBJ2-5; D not certain. V dropped 0 bases and J dropped 3 bases, with 6 bases sitting between them. The CDR3 totals 13 residues. Germline loops: CDR1 SGDLS, CDR2 YYNGEE. The DNA of the CDR3 is TGTGCCAGCAGCGTAGCAGCGAAAGAGACCCAGTACTTC. Translation: CASSVAAKETQYF.

The rearrangement uses TRBV7-2 and TRBJ2-1, with 9 bases fitting TRBD1. The CDR3 runs 17 residues. CDR1 is SGHTA, CDR2 FQGNSA, per germline. Trimming at V came to 5 bases and at J to 4 bases, leaving 12 bases not matched to a gene. CDR3 sequence reads: CASSKSRGQGRYNEQFF. The CDR3 region has the DNA TGTGCCAGCAGCAAGTCTAGGGGACAGGGCCGTTACAATGAGCAGTTCTTC. Complete variable domain (other parts from reference TRBV7-2 and TRBJ2-1): GAGVSQSPSNKVTEKGKDVELRCDPISGHTALYWYRQSLGQGLEFLIYFQGNSAPDKSGLPSDRFSAERTGGSVSTLTIQRTQQEDSAVYLCASSKSRGQGRYNEQFFGPGTRLTVL.

The chain uses TRBV10-3 and TRBJ2-2; D possibly corresponds to TRBD1 (6 bases). The CDR3 has 14 residues. Germline loops: CDR1 ENHRY, CDR2 SYGVKD. V gave up 6 bases and J gave up 4 bases, with 12 bases separating them. CDR3 sequence (DNA): TGTGCCATCAGAGAAGACAGGCCCACCGGGGAGCTGTTTTTT. Protein: CAIREDRPTGELFF.

The chain joins TRBV28 to TRBJ1-4; maybe TRBD1 (5 bases). Trimming pared 2 bases from V and 8 bases from J, leaving 15 bases between. Germline loops: CDR1 MDHEN, CDR2 SYDVKM. The CDR3 is made up of 15 amino acids. The CDR3 DNA reads as TGTGCCAGCAGTTTACCCATGCAGGGAGGCGAAAAACTGTTTTTT. This encodes CASSLPMQGGEKLFF. The complete variable domain, with remaining parts taken from reference TRBV28 and TRBJ1-4, reads DVKVTQSSRYLVKRTGEKVFLECVQDMDHENMFWYRQDPGLGLRLIYFSYDVKMKEKGDIPEGYSVSREKKERFSLILESASTNQTSMYLCASSLPMQGGEKLFFGSGTQLSVL.

This sequence joins TRBV6-4 and TRBJ2-1, with 7 nucleotides matching TRBD2. After removal of 2 bases from V and 4 bases from J, the junction contained 14 bases not matched to a gene. The CDR3 has 18 amino acids. The germline gives CDR1 MRHNA, CDR2 SNTAGT. CDR3 DNA: TGTGCCAGCAGTGACGCAGGCGGGGCGGGAGAAGGGTACAATGAGCAGTTCTTC. This sequence encodes CASSDAGGAGEGYNEQFF.

In DNA form, the CDR3 reads TGTGCCAGCACCTCTATAAGCCACTCATATGGCTACACCTTC. Its translation: CASTSISHSYGYTF. The rearrangement uses TRBV7-2 and TRBJ1-2; no definite D call. Germline CDR1 is SGHTA and CDR2 is FQGNSA. This CDR3 comprises 14 residues. The V end lost 7 bases, the J end lost 5 bases, and 17 bases lay between the germline ends. The full variable domain, rest sourced from reference TRBV7-2 and TRBJ1-2, is GAGVSQSPSNKVTEKGKDVELRCDPISGHTALYWYRQSLGQGLEFLIYFQGNSAPDKSGLPSDRFSAERTGGSVSTLTIQRTQQEDSAVYLCASTSISHSYGYTFGSGTRLTVV.

The gene calls are TRBV9 and TRBJ2-1, with no clear D. The ends were cut back, 4 bases at V and 9 bases at J, with 11 bases in the middle. The CDR3 is 12 amino acids. CDR1 is SGDLS and CDR2 is YYNGEE in the germline V gene. CDR3 DNA sequence: TGTGCCAGCAGCAGCACGTTGGTTGAGCAGTTCTTC. This codes for CASSSTLVEQFF. The whole variable domain, remainder taken from reference TRBV9 and TRBJ2-1, is DSGVTQTPKHLITATGQRVTLRCSPRSGDLSVYWYQQSLDQGLQFLIQYYNGEERAKGNILERFSAQQFPDLHSELNLSSLELGDSALYFCASSSTLVEQFFGPGTRLTVL.

This chain connects TRBV9 to TRBJ2-1; D is ambiguous. Trimming removed 0 bases from V and 7 bases from J, with 5 bases in between. Germline loops: CDR1 SGDLS, CDR2 YYNGEE. The CDR3 covers 12 residues. DNA of the CDR3: TGTGCCAGCAGCGTAGGCCAGAATGAGCAGTTCTTC. This sequence encodes CASSVGQNEQFF.

The CDR3 sequence is CASSAFSGRIYNEQFF. CDR3 in DNA: TGTGCCAGCAGTGCCTTTAGCGGGAGAATCTACAATGAGCAGTTCTTC. The J gene is TRBJ2-1, the V gene TRBV6-1, with 9 bases matching TRBD2. After removal of 4 bases from V and 3 bases from J, the junction contained 7 bases not matched to a gene. Germline loops: CDR1 MNHNS, CDR2 SASEGT. The length of the CDR3 is 16 residues.

The V gene is TRBV7-2, the J gene TRBJ2-7; D possibly corresponds to TRBD1 (8 bases). CDR1 and CDR2 from the germline V gene are SGHTA and FQGNSA. Trimming removed 5 bases from V and 9 bases from J, with 20 bases in between. The CDR3 spans 14 residues. The CDR3 sequence is CASSGPTGGAVQYF. The CDR3 bases are TGTGCCAGCAGCGGACCAACAGGGGGGGCGGTGCAGTACTTC.

The chain joins TRBV6-5 to TRBJ2-1; perhaps TRBD2 as D (5 bases). Germline V CDR1 and CDR2: MNHEY, SVGAGI. This CDR3 contains 15 residues. Between the trimmed V and J ends, which lost 6 bases and 4 bases, there was a span of 16 bases. CDR3 nucleotide sequence: TGTGCCAGCAGACCTTCGGGGTCGGGATACAATGAGCAGTTCTTC. This encodes CASRPSGSGYNEQFF.

The chain employs TRBV28 and TRBJ1-2; no clear D. V lost 1 base to trimming and J lost 8 bases, with 17 bases between them. The V gene's germline CDR1 is MDHEN and CDR2 SYDVKM. This CDR3 contains 15 residues. CDR3 region: CASSLFHNGAGGYTF. The CDR3 DNA is TGTGCCAGCAGTTTATTCCACAATGGAGCTGGGGGCTACACCTTC.

The CDR3 DNA is TGCGCCAGCAGCTTGGGAGGGAGTGGGGTCTATGGCTACACCTTC. Its translation: CASSLGGSGVYGYTF. The rearrangement links TRBV5-1 to TRBJ1-2; D unresolved. The CDR3 contains 15 residues. The V and J ends lost 0 bases and 4 bases respectively, with 13 bases between them. The germline V gene has CDR1 SGHRS and CDR2 YFSETQ.

The chain couples TRBV7-2 to TRBJ2-1; D gene unclear. The CDR3 loop spans 15 amino acids. Germline values: CDR1 SGHTA, CDR2 FQGNSA. Between the trimmed V and J ends, which lost 4 bases and 0 bases, there was a span of 10 bases. Written as DNA, the CDR3 is TGTGCCAGCAGCTCCCAGGTAAACTCCTACAATGAGCAGTTCTTC. The encoded protein is CASSSQVNSYNEQFF.

The V gene is TRBV27, the J gene TRBJ2-1, with 7 bases lining up with TRBD2. V gave up 5 bases and J gave up 1 base; unmatched junction bases: 11. Germline V CDR1 and CDR2: MNHEY, SMNVEV (reference sequence). The CDR3 has 17 residues. This chain's CDR3 is CASSPAGGSGSYNEQFF. The CDR3 region has the DNA TGTGCCAGCAGTCCGGCGGGCGGGAGCGGGTCCTACAATGAGCAGTTCTTC.

V and J are TRBV6-5 and TRBJ2-6, with 7 bases fitting TRBD1. V lost 4 bases, J lost 2 bases, and 2 bases stayed unmatched. Germline CDR1 is MNHEY and CDR2 is SVGAGI. The CDR3 runs 15 residues. CDR3 sequence (DNA): TGTGCCAGCAGTTTACAGGGGACTGGGGCCAACGTCCTGACTTTC. Protein: CASSLQGTGANVLTF.

The chain carries TRBV14 and TRBJ1-2, with D possibly TRBD1 on 6 matching bases. CDR1 and CDR2 from the germline V gene are SGHDN and FVKESK. The CDR3 is made up of 16 amino acids. Trimming left V 2 bases short and J 2 bases short, with 15 bases between. In DNA, the CDR3 is TGTGCCAGCAGCCAACGAACGGCCAGGGGCAACTATGGCTACACCTTC. Translation: CASSQRTARGNYGYTF.

The chain couples TRBV21-1 to TRBJ1-5. TRBV21-1 is a listed pseudogene. This CDR3 spans 15 amino acids. CDR3 residues: CARTSGKKNNQPQHF. The CDR3 DNA is TGTGCCAGGACATCCGGGAAGAAGAACAATCAGCCCCAGCATTTT.

This chain links TRBV28 with TRBJ1-2; possibly TRBD1 for D (5 bases). V was clipped by 3 bases and J by 8 bases, with 16 bases between them. CDR1 and CDR2 (germline): MDHEN, SYDVKM. This CDR3 has 14 residues. The DNA for the CDR3 is TGTGCCAGCAGTTTGCCCCCCGGGGCGGGAGGCTACACCTTC. As protein: CASSLPPGAGGYTF.

The rearrangement joins TRBV2 to TRBJ1-1, with 9 bases identical to TRBD1. CDR1 is SNHLY and CDR2 is FYNNEI in the germline V gene. CDR3 length: 15 residues. Unmatched junction bases numbered 11, after V lost 10 bases and J lost 2 bases. The CDR3 sequence is CATHAQGATNTEAFF. The CDR3 DNA sequence: TGTGCCACACACGCACAGGGGGCCACCAACACTGAAGCTTTCTTT.

The genes are TRBV28 and TRBJ1-1, with 9 bases identical to TRBD1. J lost 6 bases, V lost 3 bases, and 8 bases had no gene match. Germline V gene lookup returns CDR1 MDHEN and CDR2 SYDVKM. The CDR3 is made up of 15 amino acids. Written as DNA, the CDR3 is TGTGCCAGCAGTTTGGACAAACAGGGGGCCTCTGAAGCTTTCTTT. Translated: CASSLDKQGASEAFF. The full variable domain, in which reference TRBV28 and TRBJ1-1 provide the parts outside the CDR3, is DVKVTQSSRYLVKRTGEKVFLECVQDMDHENMFWYRQDPGLGLRLIYFSYDVKMKEKGDIPEGYSVSREKKERFSLILESASTNQTSMYLCASSLDKQGASEAFFGQGTRLTVV.

The rearrangement joins TRBV7-2 to TRBJ1-2, with D possibly being TRBD1 (5 bases). The germline V gene encodes CDR1 SGHTA and CDR2 FQGNSA. V lost 4 bases to trimming and J lost 8 bases, with 20 bases between them. The CDR3 length is 15 residues. The CDR3 protein is CASSSPGGRKAGYTF. CDR3 nucleotides: TGTGCCAGCAGCTCTCCGGGGGGGAGGAAGGCGGGCTACACCTTC.